The clone carrying this TCR beta chain was counted many times. What it binds is not known. Samples came from axillary lymph nodes draining the breast cancer. In TCRdb, the multiplex PCR reads were re-called with MiXCR into one record per CDR3 protein. Here the sample spans about 89,000 distinct CDR3 sequences, approximately 30% being singletons. The CDR3 runs 16 residues. V was cut by 0 bases and J by 4 bases, with 13 bases left in between. Per germline, CDR1 SGHAT and CDR2 FQNNGV. This sample is part of a study of breast tumors, draining lymph nodes, adjacent tissues. Whole-study results and caveats: Tumor T cell lymph node origin was a supported hypothesis, not proven. Data fit most tumor T cells coming from lymph node, expanding in tumor. Tumors had less TCR diversity than lymph nodes, more than nontumor tissue. Luminal-like breast cancer showed significantly greater tumor-nontumor repertoire similarity than basal-like breast cancer did.

V gene TRBV11-2 combines with J gene TRBJ2-1, with D hard to call. The clonotype was recovered from a female donor with breast cancer. Some clones in this sample may be carry-over from other donors' samples. Sequenced material: axillary lymph node tissue. CDR3: CASSLEVVFAYNEQFF. The CDR3 coding sequence is TGTGCCAGCAGCTTAGAAGTGGTTTTTGCTTACAATGAGCAGTTCTTC.